This T cell receptor beta chain emerged from a study of T cells in tuberculosis. Findings of the study overall: Active tuberculosis cases were adults; controls were adolescents.

Regarding time point: new active TB diagnosis, blood taken before or within 7 days of starting treatment. Included patients were adults of at least 18, HIV-seronegative, South African. Notes on this clone: Its antigen is unknown.

The trim removed 8 bases at V and 2 bases at J, leaving 2 bases unmatched. The CDR3 has 12 residues. In germline, CDR1 is LNHDA, CDR2 SQIVND (reference sequence). Produced via immunoSEQ multiplex PCR; TCRdb's table is partial and in-frame only. The data contain some 30,000 clones, 70% to 90% of them singletons. Sequencing used PBMCs, obtained at tuberculosis diagnosis. This chain links TRBV19 with TRBJ1-2, with 7 bases matching TRBD1. The receptor was isolated from an adult with tuberculosis. In DNA, the CDR3 is TGTGCCAGTTTGGGACAGAACTATGGCTACACCTTC. It translates to CASLGQNYGYTF.